The 3 T cell receptor beta chains below were found in one sample sequenced in a study of CD8+CD57+ T cells in acquired aplastic anemia. CDR3 and TCR beta VDJ profiling relied on genomic DNA as the template. In TCRdb, the reads were re-called with MiXCR into one record per CDR3 protein. The table lists 180,000 or so distinct CDR3 sequences, under 50% of them singletons. Whoever was chosen for sequencing had shown CD8+CD57+ cell expansion by flow cytometry. Input material: sorted CD4+, CD8+, or CD8+CD57+ T cells (not recorded which) from PBMCs. These receptors were collected from a human donor with aplastic anemia.

The chain couples TRBV19 to TRBJ2-1; D ambiguous. V dropped 10 bases and J dropped 10 bases, with 17 bases sitting between them. Germline lookup yields CDR1 LNHDA and CDR2 SQIVND (reference sequence). The length of the CDR3 is 12 residues. The CDR3 sequence is CATGRRAEEQFF. CDR3 DNA sequence: TGTGCCACTGGTCGAAGGGCAGAGGAGCAGTTCTTC.

This clonotype has ten or more counts. The CDR3 DNA is TGTGCCACCGGGGGGCAGGGCTCCTACGAGCAGTACTTC. Its protein product is CATGGQGSYEQYF. This rearrangement joins TRBV24-1 to TRBJ2-7; D is tentatively TRBD1 or TRBD2 (6 bases each). Germline loops: CDR1 KGHDR, CDR2 SFDVKD. Trimming cost V 9 bases and J 0 bases, with 11 bases left between them. CDR3 length: 13 amino acids.

The J gene is TRBJ1-6, the V gene TRBV11-2; 9 bases align to TRBD1. Germline loops: CDR1 SGHAT, CDR2 FQNNGV. Trimming at V came to 5 bases and at J to 10 bases, leaving 9 bases not matched to a gene. CDR3 length equals 15 residues. The CDR3 nucleotides are TGTGCCAGCAGCCTTACGGGACAGGGTAACTCACCCCTCCACTTT. It specifies CASSLTGQGNSPLHF.